These 15 T cell receptor beta chains were all obtained from the same sample, sequenced in a study of T cell changes during pregnancy in multiple sclerosis. The protocol was immunoSEQ multiplex PCR, while the TCRdb copy is restricted to in-frame clones and leaves out a portion. The sample holds approximately 44,000 clones; 92% are singletons and the top ten take approximately 0.67%. The sample was CD4+ T cells from peripheral blood mononuclear cells, taken in the first trimester of pregnancy. Source of these receptors: a female donor with multiple sclerosis, enrolled in a pregnancy study.

The table lists this clone with a count of one. V and J are TRBV11-3 and TRBJ2-1; no clear D gene. The CDR3 runs 14 residues. Germline V gene lookup returns CDR1 SGHNT and CDR2 YENEEA. With 0 bases removed from V and 5 bases from J, the gap between germline ends came to 8 bases. The CDR3 protein is CASSLDPRDNEQFF. For the CDR3, the DNA is TGTGCCAGCAGCTTAGATCCTAGAGACAATGAGCAGTTCTTC.

J is TRBJ2-1 and V is TRBV15, with 8 bases matching TRBD2. CDR3 length: 15 residues. The V and J ends lost 5 bases and 4 bases, in that order; junction bases with no gene match: 7. Germline CDR1 reads LNHNV; CDR2 reads YYDKDF (reference sequence). This chain's CDR3 is CATSVQPGGYNEQFF. In DNA, the CDR3 is TGTGCCACCAGCGTTCAACCGGGGGGGTACAATGAGCAGTTCTTC. The full variable domain, completed using reference TRBV15 and TRBJ2-1, is DAMVIQNPRYQVTQFGKPVTLSCSQTLNHNVMYWYQQKSSQAPKLLFHYYDKDFNNEADTPDNFQSRRPNTSFCFLDIRSPGLGDTAMYLCATSVQPGGYNEQFFGPGTRLTVL.

CDR3 sequence: CASSLGGVWAGETQYF. The CDR3 bases are TGTGCCAGCAGCTTAGGGGGGGTTTGGGCAGGAGAGACCCAGTACTTC. The chain uses TRBV7-2 and TRBJ2-5; maybe TRBD2 (6 bases). Trimming took 1 base from V and 4 from J, leaving 16 bases between them. CDR3 size: 16 residues. Germline V CDR1 and CDR2: SGHTA, FQGNSA.

V and J are TRBV14 and TRBJ2-2; TRBD1 agrees at 7 bases. The CDR3 loop spans 15 amino acids. Germline lookup yields CDR1 SGHDN and CDR2 FVKESK. V lost 6 bases and J lost 4; bases outside the gene matches: 8. The chain's CDR3 is CASRPGTDPTGELFF. CDR3 nucleotides: TGTGCCAGCAGGCCCGGGACAGATCCCACCGGGGAGCTGTTTTTT.

The V and J genes are TRBV5-8 and TRBJ1-2; D is unclear. Germline V gives CDR1 SGHTS, CDR2 YDEGEE. The CDR3 contains 15 residues. V was cut by 2 bases and J by 5 bases, with 16 bases left in between. CDR3 residues: CASSLMGRTTYGYTF. The CDR3 bases are TGTGCCAGCAGCTTAATGGGGAGGACTACTTATGGCTACACCTTC.

The V call is TRBV15, the J call TRBJ2-3; D is unresolved. The CDR3 is 13 residues long. Germline V gives CDR1 LNHNV, CDR2 YYDKDF (reference sequence). The ends were cut back, 0 bases at V and 5 bases at J, with 6 bases in the middle. CDR3 coding DNA: TGTGCCACCAGCAGAGATCCGAGAGATACGCAGTATTTT. This translates into CATSRDPRDTQYF.

V is TRBV7-2 and J is TRBJ1-5; D ambiguous. The germline CDR1 and CDR2 sequences are SGHTA and FQGNSA. The CDR3 sequence is 15 residues long. V lost 5 bases to trimming and J lost 2 bases, with 13 bases between them. The CDR3 nucleotides read TGTGCCAGCAGCCCCCAGGTTTTTGGCAATCAGCCCCAGCATTTT. Amino acids: CASSPQVFGNQPQHF.

The chain combines TRBV29-1 with TRBJ1-3, with D uncertain. This CDR3 has 11 amino acids. The germline CDR1 and CDR2 sequences are SQVTM and ANQGSEA. Trimming removed 4 bases from V and 10 bases from J, with 11 bases in between. CDR3 in DNA: TGCAGCGTTGCGAAGGGAGATACCATATATTTT. It yields the protein CSVAKGDTIYF.

This chain connects TRBV7-6 to TRBJ1-1, with 9 positions matching TRBD1. The trim removed 1 base at V and 9 bases at J, leaving 15 bases unmatched. The CDR3 has 17 amino acids. CDR1 and CDR2 from the germline V gene are SGHVS and FNYEAQ. The CDR3 nucleotides read TGTGCCAGCAGCTTAGTGCCCGGGACAGGGAAGTTGGAAAAAGCTTTCTTT. This gives the protein CASSLVPGTGKLEKAFF.

The chain joins TRBV29-1 to TRBJ2-7, with 7 nucleotides matching TRBD2. The CDR3 is made up of 17 amino acids. The V gene end was trimmed by 5 bases and the J gene end by 1 base; junction bases not matched to a gene: 17. Germline CDR1 reads SQVTM; CDR2 reads ANQGSEA. For the CDR3, the DNA is TGCAGCGTTCTCTCTTCGTTTAGCGGGCCCAGTTCCTACGAGCAGTACTTC. This codes for CSVLSSFSGPSSYEQYF.

The V gene is TRBV19, the J gene TRBJ2-7; D gene uncertain. Germline V lookup: CDR1 LNHDA, CDR2 SQIVND (reference sequence). V lost 2 bases, J lost 3 bases, and 5 bases lay in between. This CDR3 is 12 amino acids long. CDR3 amino acids: CASSISGYEQYF. The DNA for the CDR3 is TGTGCCAGTAGTATATCGGGCTACGAGCAGTACTTC.

The chain has TRBV9 and TRBJ2-7; the D gene is possibly TRBD1 (5 bases). With 0 bases removed from V and 2 bases from J, the gap between germline ends came to 12 bases. CDR1 SGDLS and CDR2 YYNGEE come from the germline V gene. This CDR3 comprises 15 residues. CDR3: CASSVAAGFPYEQYF. For the CDR3, the DNA is TGTGCCAGCAGCGTAGCGGCAGGGTTCCCCTACGAGCAGTACTTC.

The rearrangement uses TRBV28 and TRBJ2-4; 7 nucleotides line up with TRBD1. V gave up 6 bases and J gave up 8 bases; unmatched junction bases: 7. Germline V gene data show CDR1 as MDHEN and CDR2 as SYDVKM. The CDR3 runs 13 residues. The CDR3 region has the DNA TGTGCCAGCAGGAACTCTCAGGGGGACATTCAGTACTTC. This encodes CASRNSQGDIQYF. The full variable domain, its missing parts supplied by reference TRBV28 and TRBJ2-4, is DVKVTQSSRYLVKRTGEKVFLECVQDMDHENMFWYRQDPGLGLRLIYFSYDVKMKEKGDIPEGYSVSREKKERFSLILESASTNQTSMYLCASRNSQGDIQYFGAGTRLSVL.

This clone was seen a few times. The V gene is TRBV7-2, the J gene TRBJ2-7, with 8 bases fitting TRBD2. The length of the CDR3 is 15 residues. V gave up 5 bases and J gave up 1 base; unmatched junction bases: 7. Germline V gene lookup returns CDR1 SGHTA and CDR2 FQGNSA. The CDR3 DNA is TGTGCCAGCAGCCTGGTAGCGGGAAATTCCTACGAGCAGTACTTC. This encodes CASSLVAGNSYEQYF. The full variable domain, completed using reference TRBV7-2 and TRBJ2-7, is GAGVSQSPSNKVTEKGKDVELRCDPISGHTALYWYRQSLGQGLEFLIYFQGNSAPDKSGLPSDRFSAERTGGSVSTLTIQRTQQEDSAVYLCASSLVAGNSYEQYFGPGTRLTVT.

This chain connects TRBV18 to TRBJ1-5; D gene ambiguous. CDR1 and CDR2 from the germline V gene are KGHSH and LQKENI. V was clipped by 4 bases and J by 6 bases, with 7 bases between them. The CDR3 covers 12 residues. CDR3 amino acids: CASSHPGQPQHF. In nucleotides, the CDR3 is TGTGCCAGCTCACACCCGGGTCAGCCCCAGCATTTT.